This entry describes one TCR beta chain. Its antigen is still unknown. An end of the junction does not agree with germline; a read error may underlie this. The data derive from a study of shared clonotypes between healthy human individuals. Across the study: Per donor, CD8 memory used one plate, CD8 naive used two, CD4 memory used three and CD4 naive used three.

As handled by the study authors: ImmunoSEQ output held junction-only sequences without quality scores, so filtering differed. Method: immunoSEQ multiplex PCR; TCRdb's copy keeps in-frame clones and lacks some. The DNA gave D and trimming, while V, J and clone size come from that table. The sample carries about 2,100,000 clones, approximately 94% recorded once. This CDR3 has 15 amino acids. Germline CDR1 MNHEY, CDR2 SMNVEV (reference sequence). Study conclusions and caveats: What rarefaction showed was incomplete sorted-subset sequencing despite large depth.

Naive CD8 cells, CD45RO-negative and positively selected for CCR7, excluded terminally differentiated effector memory CD45RA+ cells. The chain joins TRBV27 to TRBJ2-1, with 9 bases that match TRBD2. Sequenced input: naive CD8+ T cells from PBMCs. This clonotype was obtained from a man aged 18 to 29 in good health. Some clones in this sample may be carry-over from other donors' samples. CDR3 loop: CASSFGTSSHNEQFF. The CDR3 DNA is TGTGCCAGCAGTTTTGGGACTAGCTCCCACAATGAGCAGTTCTTC.